Below, one T cell receptor (beta chain) is given with its context. Both 60 Vbeta primers and 13 Jbeta primers went into the PCR. The repertoire was sequenced with immunoSEQ multiplex PCR; TCRdb's copy has only in-frame clones and lacks some. Among around 110,000 clones listed, roughly 70% were seen once. These data originate in a study of cytomegalovirus exposure and HLA in healthy donors. The germline gives CDR1 SQVTM, CDR2 ANQGSEA. This CDR3 region has 13 residues. The V and J ends lost 6 bases and 5 bases, in that order; junction bases with no gene match: 7. The sequenced sample was PBMCs. This receptor was identified in a woman between 18 and 29 years old in good health and CMV-seronegative. The genes are TRBV29-1 and TRBJ1-2, with TRBD1 identical over 9 bases. CDR3 loop: CSVMTGTGYGYTF. The CDR3 DNA reads TGCAGCGTCATGACCGGGACAGGGTATGGCTACACCTTC.